This is a list of T cell receptor beta chains from one sample in a study of CD8 T cells in ankylosing spondylitis. TCRdb reprocessed the 5' RACE reads with MiXCR, giving one entry per CDR3 protein. The sample lists under 150,000 distinct CDR3 sequences, roughly 8.8% occurring once. The sample was blood, either unsorted or a sorted T cell fraction (not recorded which). The receptors shown here come from a male donor with ankylosing spondylitis or in good health (not recorded which). CDR3s leave out the opening cysteine and the closing phenylalanine or tryptophan. Expanded clones are given a class, and other clones once, few, many or no size at all.

j_gene: TRBJ2-1; v_gene: TRBV20-1; abundance: few; CDR3aa: CARRVWGQGLDNEQF
j_gene: TRBJ2-7; v_gene: TRBV4-2; abundance: many; CDR3aa: ASSLRQGASYEQY
j_gene: TRBJ1-1; v_gene: TRBV29-1; abundance: .; CDR3aa: SAGGWFRF
j_gene: TRBJ2-7; v_gene: TRBV7-8; abundance: few; CDR3aa: ASSLAVGGRNEQY
j_gene: TRBJ2-5; v_gene: TRBV11-2; abundance: few; CDR3aa: ASSLSIKTQY
j_gene: TRBJ2-3; v_gene: TRBV6-2/TRBV6-3; abundance: many; CDR3aa: ASSYSKFAGGVSFTDTQY
j_gene: TRBJ2-1; v_gene: TRBV7-2; abundance: many; CDR3aa: ASSLQGNPGTYNEQF
j_gene: TRBJ1-3; v_gene: TRBV5-1; abundance: many; CDR3aa: ASSSGSDSGNTIY
j_gene: TRBJ2-2; v_gene: TRBV4-3; abundance: many; CDR3aa: ASSQEARSALRGELF
j_gene: TRBJ2-7; v_gene: TRBV7-2; abundance: many; CDR3aa: ASSLGLGAAYEQY
j_gene: TRBJ2-7; v_gene: TRBV6-2/TRBV6-3; abundance: many; CDR3aa: ASSYHPQGRDGYEQY
j_gene: TRBJ1-1; v_gene: TRBV20-1; abundance: many; CDR3aa: SARDLEGTGHYEAF
j_gene: TRBJ1-5; v_gene: TRBV28; abundance: many; CDR3aa: ASSLIGIRTSGGNNQPQH
j_gene: TRBJ2-3; v_gene: TRBV5-5; abundance: many; CDR3aa: ASPPGGSVADTQY
j_gene: TRBJ2-7; v_gene: TRBV4-2; abundance: many; CDR3aa: ASSRGPEAYEQY
j_gene: TRBJ2-3; v_gene: TRBV20-1; abundance: many; CDR3aa: SGSVSDTQY
j_gene: TRBJ1-5; v_gene: TRBV4-3; abundance: many; CDR3aa: ASSQDRGQDQPQH
j_gene: TRBJ2-7; v_gene: TRBV7-9; abundance: few; CDR3aa: ASRPSSEEQY
j_gene: TRBJ2-5; v_gene: TRBV7-9; abundance: .; CDR3aa: ASSLWATQY
j_gene: TRBJ2-5; v_gene: TRBV5-1; abundance: .; CDR3aa: ASSPRQGSRETQY
j_gene: TRBJ2-2; v_gene: TRBV3-1; abundance: .; CDR3aa: ASRPGRAGGELF
j_gene: TRBJ2-5; v_gene: TRBV11-2; abundance: .; CDR3aa: ASSLGGARPAETQY
j_gene: TRBJ2-6; v_gene: TRBV11-2; abundance: .; CDR3aa: ASSLEATGRWGANVLT
j_gene: TRBJ2-1; v_gene: TRBV5-1; abundance: few; CDR3aa: ASRPGTGGTTYNEQF
j_gene: TRBJ2-4; v_gene: TRBV28; abundance: many; CDR3aa: ASSSMSGGTAKNIQY
j_gene: TRBJ2-4; v_gene: TRBV5-4; abundance: .; CDR3aa: ASGPAQLSWTSGPLWNIQY
j_gene: TRBJ1-2; v_gene: TRBV12-3/TRBV12-4; abundance: many; CDR3aa: ASRIGGGEDT
j_gene: TRBJ2-3; v_gene: TRBV7-2; abundance: many; CDR3aa: ASSPSYSTDTQY
j_gene: TRBJ2-3; v_gene: TRBV20-1; abundance: many; CDR3aa: SASSWGQGKDTQY
j_gene: TRBJ2-7; v_gene: TRBV6-1; abundance: many; CDR3aa: ASSRLAGGLYEQY
j_gene: TRBJ2-3; v_gene: TRBV20-1; abundance: many; CDR3aa: SARPDWTTDTQY
j_gene: TRBJ2-3; v_gene: TRBV6-5; abundance: many; CDR3aa: ASSYLAGGTDTQY
j_gene: TRBJ2-3; v_gene: TRBV29-1; abundance: many; CDR3aa: SGGQGTDTQY
j_gene: TRBJ2-7; v_gene: TRBV20-1; abundance: many; CDR3aa: SAKKTGPGEQY
j_gene: TRBJ2-7; v_gene: TRBV2; abundance: many; CDR3aa: ASSEDTSASRPYEQY
j_gene: TRBJ2-1; v_gene: TRBV5-1; abundance: many; CDR3aa: ASSQGHPSGTNEQF